These 32 T cell receptor beta chains originate from one sample sequenced in a study of blood T cell repertoires in COVID-19. TCRdb's copy holds only in-frame clones and misses some; the assay was immunoSEQ multiplex PCR. The sample includes 150,000 to 200,000 clones, roughly 87% of them seen just once. The sequenced sample was peripheral blood. Receptors originate from a man between 60 and 75 years old with active or convalescent COVID-19.

V is TRBV2 and J is TRBJ1-1; tentative D call: TRBD1 (5 bases). The V gene lost 3 bases and the J gene lost 1 base, with 12 bases spanning the gap. From germline, CDR1 is SNHLY and CDR2 FYNNEI. CDR3 length: 15 amino acids. CDR3 region: CASSDRRQKNTEAFF. The DNA of the CDR3 is TGTGCCAGCAGTGACAGGCGACAGAAGAACACTGAAGCTTTCTTT. The full variable domain, completed using reference TRBV2 and TRBJ1-1, is EPEVTQTPSHQVTQMGQEVILRCVPISNHLYFYWYRQILGQKVEFLVSFYNNEISEKSEIFDDQFSVERPDGSNFTLKIRSTKLEDSAMYFCASSDRRQKNTEAFFGQGTRLTVV.

J is TRBJ1-1 and V is TRBV5-8; maybe TRBD1 (6 bases). The ends were cut back, 4 bases at V and 14 bases at J, with 21 bases in the middle. The CDR3 consists of 13 residues. Germline assignment: CDR1 SGHTS and CDR2 YDEGEE. This CDR3 is CASSRTTGLARFF. Written as DNA, the CDR3 is TGTGCCAGCAGCCGAACGACAGGACTGGCTCGGTTCTTT.

This chain uses TRBV19 with TRBJ2-7, with a weak D call TRBD1 (6 bases). This CDR3 is 11 amino acids long. Germline V gene sequence: CDR1 LNHDA, CDR2 SQIVND (reference sequence). Trimming stripped 10 bases from V and 5 bases from J, with 12 bases between. The CDR3: CATTDRNEQYF. The CDR3 DNA follows: TGTGCCACCACCGACAGGAACGAGCAGTACTTC. Supplemented by reference TRBV19 and TRBJ2-7, the full variable domain reads DGGITQSPKYLFRKEGQNVTLSCEQNLNHDAMYWYRQDPGQGLRLIYYSQIVNDFQKGDIAEGYSVSREKKESFPLTVTSAQKNPTAFYLCATTDRNEQYFGPGTRLTVT.

This CDR3 reads CASSLRGPRDEQFF. CDR3 bases: TGTGCCAGCAGTTTAAGGGGCCCCAGGGATGAGCAGTTCTTC. The chain recombines TRBV27 with TRBJ2-1, with D possibly matching TRBD1 (5 bases). The CDR3 extends over 14 amino acids. V dropped 2 bases and J dropped 8 bases, with 13 bases sitting between them. Germline lookup yields CDR1 MNHEY and CDR2 SMNVEV (reference sequence).

This clone came up a few times. The chain has TRBV14 and TRBJ2-3; D is ambiguous. This CDR3 region has 11 residues. The V and J ends lost 1 base and 13 bases respectively, with 9 bases between them. Germline CDR1 and CDR2: SGHDN and FVKESK. DNA for the CDR3: TGTGCCAGCAGCCAAGGCGGTAAAGAGTATTTT. It yields the protein CASSQGGKEYF. Full variable domain (outside the CDR3, taken from reference TRBV14 and TRBJ2-3): EAGVTQFPSHSVIEKGQTVTLRCDPISGHDNLYWYRRVMGKEIKFLLHFVKESKQDESGMPNNRFLAERTGGTYSTLKVQPAELEDSGVYFCASSQGGKEYFGPGTRLTVL.

The CDR3 bases are TGCGCCAGCTCGACTAGCGGGACGCAAGAGACCCAGTACTTC. Amino acid sequence: CASSTSGTQETQYF. The chain links TRBV5-1 to TRBJ2-5, with 11 bases that match TRBD2. The V and J ends lost 7 bases and 2 bases, in that order; junction bases with no gene match: 4. Germline values: CDR1 SGHRS, CDR2 YFSETQ. The CDR3 is 14 amino acids.

The V gene is TRBV24-1, the J gene TRBJ1-1; unclear D gene. V lost 2 bases, J lost 1 base, and 4 bases lay in between. The CDR3 spans 13 residues. Per the germline V gene, CDR1 is KGHDR and CDR2 is SFDVKD. CDR3 sequence: CATSDSQNTEAFF. In DNA form, the CDR3 reads TGTGCCACCAGTGATTCACAGAACACTGAAGCTTTCTTT.

The V and J genes are TRBV4-2 and TRBJ1-6, with 7 bases lining up with TRBD1. V lost 4 bases, J lost 6 bases, and 6 bases stayed unmatched. This CDR3 has 15 amino acids. The germline gives CDR1 LGHNA, CDR2 YNFKEQ. The CDR3 sequence: CASSLAPGGNSPLHF. In DNA form, the CDR3 reads TGTGCCAGCAGCCTCGCGCCAGGGGGTAATTCACCCCTCCACTTT.

The count of this clone is one. This CDR3 reads CASSLDRVTGATGELFF. The CDR3 DNA is TGTGCCAGCAGCTTAGATCGAGTGACAGGGGCAACCGGGGAGCTGTTTTTT. The rearrangement joins TRBV11-2 to TRBJ2-2; 8 bases match TRBD1. Germline CDR1 and CDR2: SGHAT and FQNNGV. CDR3 length: 17 amino acids. The V and J ends lost 0 bases and 5 bases, in that order; junction bases with no gene match: 8.

CDR3 nucleotides: TGTGCCAGCTCACGGGACGGGGACTCTGAAGCTTTCTTT. Protein: CASSRDGDSEAFF. V usage is TRBV18 and J usage is TRBJ1-1; a weak D match, TRBD1 (5 bases). Trimming pared 4 bases from V and 6 bases from J, leaving 12 bases between. Germline V gene lookup returns CDR1 KGHSH and CDR2 LQKENI. This CDR3 contains 13 residues.

The rearrangement joins TRBV11-3 to TRBJ2-2, with D hard to call. Germline V lookup: CDR1 SGHNT, CDR2 YENEEA. This CDR3 contains 13 residues. Trimming pared 2 bases from V and 6 bases from J, leaving 7 bases between. CDR3 coding DNA: TGTGCCAGCAGCTTAAGGCAGGCCGGGGAGCTGTTTTTT. This encodes CASSLRQAGELFF.

Comments on this clone: Other DNA sequences in the sample encode the same CDR3. The chain recombines TRBV19 with TRBJ2-7, with 7 bases fitting TRBD1. V dropped 5 bases and J dropped 0; count of bases not matched to a gene: 1. This CDR3 contains 13 residues. Germline loops: CDR1 LNHDA, CDR2 SQIVND (reference sequence). CDR3 amino acids: CASSGQASYEQYF. CDR3 in DNA: TGTGCCAGTAGTGGACAGGCCTCCTACGAGCAGTACTTC.

CDR3 sequence reads: CASSIPRQGNTEAFF. CDR3 coding DNA: TGTGCCAGTAGTATACCCCGACAGGGGAACACTGAAGCTTTCTTT. The chain has TRBV19 and TRBJ1-1; 7 positions agree with TRBD1. CDR3 length equals 15 residues. J lost 1 base, V lost 2 bases, and 4 bases had no gene match. Germline V lookup: CDR1 LNHDA, CDR2 SQIVND (reference sequence).

This sequence joins TRBV20-1 and TRBJ1-6, with D possibly TRBD1 on 5 matching bases. This CDR3 is built from 15 residues. V lost 3 bases and J 7 bases, leaving 16 bases between the germline ends. CDR1 and CDR2 (germline): DFQATT, SNEGSKA (reference sequence). The chain's CDR3 is CSASQPAGHNSPLHF. For the CDR3, the DNA is TGCAGTGCTAGTCAGCCTGCAGGGCACAATTCACCCCTCCACTTT.

J is TRBJ1-1 and V is TRBV7-3, with TRBD1 as a possible D gene (5 bases). V was trimmed by 3 bases and J by 0 bases, leaving 8 bases between them. Per germline, CDR1 SGHTA and CDR2 FQGTGA. This CDR3 comprises 14 residues. Here the CDR3 DNA reads TGTGCCAGCAGCTTGGGGGGAATGAACACTGAAGCTTTCTTT. As protein: CASSLGGMNTEAFF.

This chain connects TRBV4-1 to TRBJ1-1; the D gene is possibly TRBD1 (6 bases). Germline lookup yields CDR1 MGHRA and CDR2 YSYEKL. This CDR3 has 13 residues. Trimming cost V 6 bases and J 3 bases, with 11 bases left between them. Here the CDR3 DNA reads TGCGCCAGCAGTAGACAGGAGGACACTGAAGCTTTCTTT. Translation gives CASSRQEDTEAFF.

This sequence joins TRBV3-1 (or the pseudogene TRBV3-2) and TRBJ2-4; 8 nucleotides line up with TRBD2. CDR3 size: 15 residues. Losses at the gene ends were 2 bases for V and 5 bases for J; bases not matched to a gene: 5. Germline lookup yields CDR1 LGHDT and CDR2 YNNKEL (reference sequence). The CDR3 coding sequence is TGTGCCAGCAGCCAATGGACGGGAGGGCAAAACATTCAGTACTTC. Protein sequence: CASSQWTGGQNIQYF.

This clone was found once. V usage is TRBV10-3 and J usage is TRBJ1-1; 9 nucleotides align to TRBD1. This CDR3 region has 13 residues. Per germline, CDR1 ENHRY and CDR2 SYGVKD. J lost 5 bases, V lost 5 bases, and 3 bases had no gene match. This CDR3 reads CAISLGQGTEAFF. The CDR3 nucleotides are TGTGCCATCAGTCTCGGACAGGGGACTGAAGCTTTCTTT.

This chain joins TRBV4-2 and TRBJ2-7; maybe TRBD2 (5 bases). The CDR3 is made up of 14 amino acids. Trimming cost V 1 base and J 0 bases, with 7 bases left between them. The V gene's germline CDR1 is LGHNA and CDR2 YNFKEQ. The CDR3 protein is CASSQGGSSYEQYF. The CDR3 nucleotides are TGTGCCAGCAGCCAAGGTGGGAGCTCCTACGAGCAGTACTTC.

The chain carries TRBV7-9 and TRBJ1-1; 8 bases line up with TRBD1. The CDR3 totals 16 residues. Germline V CDR1 and CDR2: SEHNR, FQNEAQ (reference sequence). Trimming cost V 5 bases and J 2 bases; bases outside gene matches: 10. The chain's CDR3 is CASSLEGQVGNTEAFF. CDR3 coding DNA: TGTGCCAGCAGCCTTGAGGGACAGGTTGGAAACACTGAAGCTTTCTTT.

This clone was picked up a small number of times. V gene TRBV11-2 combines with J gene TRBJ1-6, with 11 positions matching TRBD1. The CDR3 loop spans 16 amino acids. V trimming: 1 base; J trimming: 9 bases; junction bases outside the gene matches: 5. CDR1 SGHAT and CDR2 FQNNGV come from the germline V gene. CDR3 in amino acids: CASSLGGTGGPSPLHF. DNA of the CDR3: TGTGCCAGCAGCTTAGGTGGGACAGGGGGACCTTCACCCCTCCACTTT.

In this sample, this clone turned up many times. V usage is TRBV3-1 (or the pseudogene TRBV3-2) and J usage is TRBJ1-5; 8 positions match TRBD1. Germline V lookup: CDR1 LGHDT, CDR2 YNNKEL (reference sequence). The ends lost 5 bases at V and 5 bases at J; junction bases unmatched: 8. CDR3 length equals 15 residues. The CDR3, as DNA: TGTGCCAGCAGCGGCAGGGGGCGAGTCGATCAGCCCCAGCATTTT. This sequence encodes CASSGRGRVDQPQHF.

The J gene is TRBJ2-2, the V gene TRBV5-1, with 7 bases that match TRBD2. CDR1 SGHRS and CDR2 YFSETQ come from the germline V gene. The CDR3 consists of 15 residues. V shed 7 bases and J 0 bases; nucleotides not matched to a gene: 6. The CDR3 region has the DNA TGCGCCAGCTCTCTAGCGGTCGCGAACACCGGGGAGCTGTTTTTT. It translates to CASSLAVANTGELFF.

The gene calls are TRBV5-1 and TRBJ2-7, with TRBD2 matching 11 bases. The germline V gene encodes CDR1 SGHRS and CDR2 YFSETQ. After removal of 4 bases from V and 1 base from J, the junction contained 4 bases not matched to a gene. The CDR3 totals 15 residues. The CDR3: CASSDGTSGSYEQYF. The CDR3 bases are TGCGCCAGCAGCGATGGGACTAGCGGATCCTACGAGCAGTACTTC.

The rearrangement links TRBV6-5 to TRBJ2-1; possibly TRBD1 for D (6 bases). Trimming cost V 0 bases and J 2 bases, with 11 bases left between them. The CDR3 has 16 amino acids. Germline values: CDR1 MNHEY, CDR2 SVGAGI. The CDR3 DNA sequence: TGTGCCAGCAGTTACTCCCAAGGGGGAGCCTACAATGAGCAGTTCTTC. Amino acids: CASSYSQGGAYNEQFF.

This clone was detected once. The chain combines TRBV19 with TRBJ1-5; D gene ambiguous. The germline V and J ends were trimmed by 3 bases and 3 bases, with 12 bases remaining between them. The CDR3 loop spans 15 amino acids. Germline V CDR1 and CDR2: LNHDA, SQIVND (reference sequence). The CDR3 is CASSMGGQVNQPQHF. The CDR3 coding sequence is TGTGCCAGTAGTATGGGTGGGCAGGTCAATCAGCCCCAGCATTTT. The whole variable domain, remainder taken from reference TRBV19 and TRBJ1-5, is DGGITQSPKYLFRKEGQNVTLSCEQNLNHDAMYWYRQDPGQGLRLIYYSQIVNDFQKGDIAEGYSVSREKKESFPLTVTSAQKNPTAFYLCASSMGGQVNQPQHFGDGTRLSIL.

This clone appeared a single time. This chain uses TRBV7-9 with TRBJ2-3, with 9 bases lining up with TRBD2. CDR3 length equals 16 residues. Losses at the gene ends were 0 bases for V and 1 base for J; bases not matched to a gene: 2. Germline-derived CDR1 and CDR2 are SEHNR and FQNEAQ (reference sequence). Written as DNA, the CDR3 is TGTGCCAGCAGCTTAGCGAGACTAGCGGGCACAGATACGCAGTATTTT. It translates to CASSLARLAGTDTQYF.

The chain employs TRBV27 and TRBJ2-3; D is unresolved. V dropped 2 bases and J dropped 6 bases, with 12 bases sitting between them. The CDR3 length is 14 residues. Germline CDR1 reads MNHEY; CDR2 reads SMNVEV (reference sequence). CDR3 bases: TGTGCCAGCAGTTTAAACTTTGGTAAGGATACGCAGTATTTT. It specifies CASSLNFGKDTQYF.

V usage is TRBV6-5 and J usage is TRBJ1-3, with TRBD1 identical over 7 bases. The germline gives CDR1 MNHEY, CDR2 SVGAGI. J was trimmed by 8 bases and V by 6 bases; bases with no gene match: 10. The CDR3 runs to 14 residues. This CDR3 is CASRERQGADTIYF. In DNA form, the CDR3 reads TGTGCCAGCAGGGAGCGACAGGGAGCGGACACCATATATTTT.

The chain links TRBV3-1 (or the pseudogene TRBV3-2) to TRBJ2-1; no clear D gene. Between the trimmed V and J ends, which lost 4 bases and 2 bases, there was a span of 12 bases. This CDR3 has 15 residues. Germline V lookup: CDR1 LGHDT, CDR2 YNNKEL (reference sequence). This chain's CDR3 is CASSLRGYTYNEQFF. The CDR3 region has the DNA TGTGCCAGCAGCCTCCGCGGCTACACCTACAATGAGCAGTTCTTC.

This chain uses TRBV6-5 with TRBJ1-2; tentatively, D is TRBD1 (5 bases). CDR1 MNHEY and CDR2 SVGAGI come from the germline V gene. This CDR3 has 10 residues. V was clipped by 8 bases and J by 7 bases, with 8 bases between them. The CDR3 reads CASGDFGYTF. CDR3 bases: TGTGCCAGCGGGGACTTTGGCTACACCTTC.

This clone was seen more than once but under ten times. The chain employs TRBV9 and TRBJ2-6, with a weak D call TRBD1 (5 bases). The CDR3 loop spans 15 amino acids. Trimming left V 0 bases short and J 2 bases short, with 6 bases between. Germline V gene lookup returns CDR1 SGDLS and CDR2 YYNGEE. The CDR3 sequence is CASSVEGAGANVLTF. CDR3 DNA sequence: TGTGCCAGCAGCGTAGAAGGGGCTGGGGCCAACGTCCTGACTTTC.